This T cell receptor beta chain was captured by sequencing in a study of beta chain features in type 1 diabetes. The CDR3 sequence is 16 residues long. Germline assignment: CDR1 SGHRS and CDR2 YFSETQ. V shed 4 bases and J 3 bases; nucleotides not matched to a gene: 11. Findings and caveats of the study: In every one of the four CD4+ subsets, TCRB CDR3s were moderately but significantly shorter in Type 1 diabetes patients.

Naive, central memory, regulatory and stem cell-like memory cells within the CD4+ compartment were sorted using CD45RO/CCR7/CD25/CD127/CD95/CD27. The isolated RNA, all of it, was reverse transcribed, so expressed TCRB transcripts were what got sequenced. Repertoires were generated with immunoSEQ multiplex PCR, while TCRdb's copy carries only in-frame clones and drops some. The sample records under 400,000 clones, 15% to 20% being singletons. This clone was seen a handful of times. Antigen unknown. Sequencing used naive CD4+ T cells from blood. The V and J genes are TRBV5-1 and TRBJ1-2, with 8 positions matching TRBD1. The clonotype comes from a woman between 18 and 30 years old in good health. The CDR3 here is CASSAKDQGADYGYTF. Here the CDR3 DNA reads TGCGCCAGCAGCGCGAAGGACCAGGGGGCCGACTATGGCTACACCTTC.